A single sample gave rise to the 29 T cell receptor beta chains below, sequenced in a study of tissue T cells after allogeneic stem cell transplantation. Repertoires were generated with immunoSEQ multiplex PCR, while TCRdb's copy carries only in-frame clones and drops some. This table has more than 2,500 clones, about 42% appearing once. As to time point: mouse harvest day 14 after allogeneic transplant. The graft held 10^6 splenic CD5+ T cells and 10^7 T-cell-depleted bone marrow cells. Sequenced material: gut tissue. The receptors shown here come from a female BALB/c mouse given C57BL/6 T cells with graft-versus-host disease after an allogeneic hematopoietic cell transplant.

Concerning this clone itself: The listed genes are named as in mouse. The read falls 1 residue short of the CDR3 end, and the missing part is taken from the germline J gene. V gene TRBV23 combines with J gene TRBJ1-6; TRBD1 is the table's D call and was not checked against the DNA. TRBJ1-6 carries the ORF label, with uncertain function. There are 18 residues in the CDR3. CDR1 and CDR2 from the germline V gene are KGHTA and FQNQQP. The CDR3 reads CSSSSGTGVVSYNSPLYF. CDR3 DNA (partial): TGCTCCAGCAGTTCCGGGACAGGGGTCGTTTCCTATAATTCGCCCCTCTAC.

This clone is large within its sample. The genes and germline here are from mouse. The missing CDR3 end, 1 residue past where the read stops, is filled in from the germline J gene. The rearrangement uses TRBV12-2 and TRBJ1-2; D is possibly TRBD1 (5 bases). CDR1 is SGHLS and CDR2 is HYDKME in the germline V gene. V lost 0 bases, J lost 2 bases, and 9 bases lay in between. The CDR3 is 14 amino acids. The CDR3 sequence: CASSLRRANSDYTF. The CDR3 DNA, read in part, is TGTGCCAGCTCTCTCCGCAGGGCTAACTCCGACTACACC.

Worth noting for this clone: Mouse names are used for the genes. The CDR3 is cut off 1 residue early in the read; its end comes from the germline J gene. V and J are TRBV5 and TRBJ2-4, with a possible D match to TRBD1 (5 bases). The germline CDR1 and CDR2 sequences are LGHNA and YNLKQL (reference sequence). Trimming took 3 bases from V and 4 from J, leaving 5 bases between them. The length of the CDR3 is 12 residues. CDR3 DNA, as far as it was read: TGTGCCAGCAGCCACAGGGAAAACACCTTGTAC. Translated: CASSHRENTLY. The complete CDR3 reads CASSHRENTLYF.

As concerns this clone: Gene names denote mouse genes. The CDR3 end lies 1 residue beyond the end of the read and is filled in from the germline J gene. The chain recombines TRBV20 with TRBJ1-2; possibly TRBD1 for D (6 bases). Trimming took 2 bases from V and 2 from J, leaving 6 bases between them. This CDR3 has 12 amino acids. CDR1 is GFQATS, CDR2 STVNSAI, per germline. Here the CDR3 reads CGARQGNSDYTF. Incomplete CDR3 DNA: TGTGGTGCTAGGCAGGGGAACTCCGACTACACC.

This clone was picked up a small number of times. Gene names and germline refer to mouse. The CDR3 end is not reached by the read, which stops 1 residue before it; the germline J gene fills it in. The rearrangement joins TRBV5 to TRBJ1-1, with D hard to call. Trimming stripped 0 bases from V and 0 bases from J, with 8 bases between. Germline V gives CDR1 LGHNA, CDR2 YNLKQL (reference sequence). The CDR3 length is 15 residues. This chain's CDR3 is CASSQDATANTEVFF. Partial CDR3 DNA: TGTGCCAGCAGCCAAGATGCTACAGCAAACACAGAAGTCTTC.

On this clone itself: Here the gene names and germline are mouse. With the read ending 1 residue before the CDR3 end, the germline J gene is used to fill in that end. The chain uses TRBV31 and TRBJ1-1; tentatively, D is TRBD1 (6 bases). This CDR3 comprises 13 residues. Per the germline V gene, CDR1 is GKSSPN and CDR2 is SITVG. V lost 0 bases and J 1 base, leaving 6 bases between the germline ends. CDR3 bases read: TGTGCCTGGAGTCTACAGGGGAACACAGAAGTCTTC. Translated, it gives CAWSLQGNTEVF. The CDR3 as a whole reads CAWSLQGNTEVFF. Together with reference TRBV31 and TRBJ1-1, the CDR3 gives the full variable domain: AQTIHQWPVAEIKAVGSPLSLGCTIKGKSSPNLYWYWQATGGTLQQLFYSITVGQVESVVQLNLSASRPKDDQFILSTEKLLLSHSGFYLCAWSLQGNTEVFFGKGTRLTVV.

A word on this clone: The genes and germline here are from mouse. The read is 1 residue too short to cover the CDR3 end, so that end is filled in from the germline J gene. V gene TRBV14 combines with J gene TRBJ2-4, with D perhaps being TRBD1 or TRBD2 (5 bases each). V gave up 4 bases and J gave up 5 bases, with 11 bases separating them. The CDR3 spans 13 residues. Germline CDR1 reads SGHDT; CDR2 reads FRDEAV. This chain's CDR3 is CASSPGPSNTLYF. Incomplete CDR3 DNA: TGTGCCAGCAGTCCGGGACCCTCAAACACCTTGTAC.

To note about this clone: Gene names follow the mouse nomenclature. The read ends 1 residue before the CDR3 terminus; that terminus is restored from the germline J gene. J is TRBJ2-2 and V is TRBV13-3, with TRBD1 identical over 7 bases. The CDR3 sequence is 15 residues long. V lost 4 bases and J lost 2; bases outside the gene matches: 5. Looked up from germline, CDR1 is NNHDY and CDR2 is SYVADS. CDR3 bases read: TGTGCCAGCAGTCAACAGGGGAGGAACACCGGGCAGCTCTAC. This encodes CASSQQGRNTGQLY. The whole CDR3 protein reads CASSQQGRNTGQLYF.

Turning to this clone: Genes and germline are mouse. The CDR3 is cut off 1 residue early in the read; its end comes from the germline J gene. The chain recombines TRBV26 with TRBJ2-4; D is uncertain. The V end lost 0 bases, the J end lost 3 bases, and 4 bases lay between the germline ends. This CDR3 region has 13 residues. Germline V lookup: CDR1 KGHPV, CDR2 FQNQEV (reference sequence). The CDR3 loop reads CASSLSQQNTLYF. The sequenced part of the CDR3 DNA is TGTGCCAGCAGTCTGTCGCAACAAAACACCTTGTAC.

This clone turned up a few times. Mouse gene names and germline throughout. The read gets to within 1 residue of the CDR3 end, and the germline J gene fills in the rest. V and J are TRBV12-1 and TRBJ2-7, with 7 bases aligning to TRBD2. Germline CDR1 and CDR2: SGHSN and HYEKVE. The CDR3 runs 12 residues. Trimming cost V 4 bases and J 2 bases; bases outside gene matches: 1. The CDR3 loop is CASSGGAYEQYF. CDR3 DNA (partial): TGTGCCAGCTCGGGGGGGGCCTATGAACAGTAC.

By frequency in the sample, this clone is medium-sized. The gene names here belong to mouse. The CDR3 spells CASRAGNTLYF. The CDR3 DNA, read in part, is TGTGCCAGCAGGGCTGGAAATACGCTCTAT. The rearrangement uses TRBV19 and TRBJ1-3; the D is unclear. The sequenced fragment ends 1 residue before the CDR3 boundary, so the rest is inferred from the germline J gene. Trimming stripped 5 bases from V and 2 bases from J, with 2 bases between. The CDR3 is made up of 11 amino acids. From germline, CDR1 is FNHDT and CDR2 SITEND (reference sequence). Supplemented by reference TRBV19 and TRBJ1-3, the full variable domain reads GGIITQTPKFLIGQEGQKLTLKCQQNFNHDTMYWYRQDSGKGLRLIYYSITENDLQKGDLSEGYDASREKKSSFSLTVTSAQKNEMAVFLCASRAGNTLYFGEGSRLIVV.

Details on this clone: Each gene name is a mouse one. The CDR3 end is not reached by the read, which stops 1 residue before it; the germline J gene fills it in. This chain connects TRBV3 to TRBJ2-4; D is undetermined. The V gene's germline CDR1 is SNHLY and CDR2 FYNGKV (reference sequence). The CDR3 is 15 residues long. The ends were cut back, 1 base at V and 0 bases at J, with 8 bases in the middle. The CDR3 sequence: CASSLGLASQNTLYF. The sequenced part of the CDR3 DNA is TGTGCCAGCAGCTTAGGGCTGGCTAGTCAAAACACCTTGTAC.

For this clone: Genes and germline are mouse. The CDR3 end is not reached by the read, which stops 1 residue before it; the germline J gene fills it in. V gene TRBV12-2 combines with J gene TRBJ2-7, with 8 bases aligning to TRBD2. The CDR3 covers 13 residues. V was clipped by 0 bases and J by 6 bases; unmatched bases: 3. Germline CDR1 reads SGHLS; CDR2 reads HYDKME. The part of the CDR3 DNA that was read is TGTGCCAGCTCTCTCGCTGGGGGGATTGAACAGTAC. This encodes CASSLAGGIEQY. The whole CDR3 protein reads CASSLAGGIEQYF.

Points on this clone: Mouse gene names apply. The read terminates 1 residue ahead of where the CDR3 ends, so the germline J gene completes it. The gene calls are TRBV5 and TRBJ2-7; 9 nucleotides line up with TRBD2. The CDR3 covers 18 residues. Germline loops: CDR1 LGHNA, CDR2 YNLKQL (reference sequence). With V trimmed by 0 bases and J by 1 base, 10 bases remained unmatched. The CDR3 sequence: CASSQDPLGGAGSYEQYF. CDR3 DNA (partial): TGTGCCAGCAGCCAAGATCCTCTGGGGGGGGCGGGGTCCTATGAACAGTAC.

Comments on this clone: These gene names are mouse names. The read comes to an end 1 residue before the CDR3 does, leaving the germline J gene to fill in the end. The V gene is TRBV23, the J gene TRBJ1-4; the D segment call TRBD1 is taken from the table without a DNA check. The CDR3 loop spans 14 amino acids. Germline V lookup: CDR1 KGHTA, CDR2 FQNQQP. The part of the CDR3 DNA that was read is TGCTCCAGCAGTCCGGACAATTCCAACGAAAGATTATTT. Translating gives CSSSPDNSNERLF. The CDR3 as a whole reads CSSSPDNSNERLFF.

This clone has more than one count but fewer than ten. Germline and genes here are mouse. The CDR3 DNA, read in part, is TGTGCCAGCAGTCTGTGGGGAAACACAGAAGTCTTC. Translating it yields CASSLWGNTEVF. The CDR3 in its entirety is CASSLWGNTEVFF. V is TRBV26 and J is TRBJ1-1; the D is unclear. The read ends 1 residue early relative to the CDR3; the germline J gene fills the gap. V was pared by 1 base and J by 1 base, with 4 bases between. CDR3 length: 13 residues. Germline V CDR1 and CDR2: KGHPV, FQNQEV (reference sequence).

Note on this clone: Gene names and germline refer to mouse. The read halts 1 residue ahead of the CDR3 end, with the missing end drawn from the germline J gene. The chain employs TRBV3 and TRBJ2-3, with a tentative D call TRBD1 (6 bases). Trimming removed 5 bases from V and 0 bases from J, with 9 bases in between. In germline, CDR1 is SNHLY, CDR2 FYNGKV (reference sequence). The CDR3 is 14 residues long. The part of the CDR3 DNA that was read is TGTGCCAGCAGCCCAGGGGTTAGTGCAGAAACGCTGTAT. It specifies CASSPGVSAETLY. The entire CDR3 is CASSPGVSAETLYF.

Of note for this clone: Gene labels here are mouse ones. The read falls 1 residue short of the CDR3 end, and the missing part is taken from the germline J gene. The chain employs TRBV3 and TRBJ2-7, with TRBD2 identical over 13 bases. Germline assignment: CDR1 SNHLY and CDR2 FYNGKV (reference sequence). The ends lost 5 bases at V and 4 bases at J; junction bases unmatched: 8. The CDR3 runs to 16 residues. The part of the CDR3 DNA that was read is TGTGCCAGCAGCCTTACAGGGACTGGGGGGGGGTATGAACAGTAC. Protein product: CASSLTGTGGGYEQY. The whole CDR3 sequence is CASSLTGTGGGYEQYF.

This clone was picked up a small number of times. Genes here carry mouse names. The observed sequence ends 1 residue before the CDR3 terminus, with the missing tail filled in from the germline J gene. The V and J genes are TRBV26 and TRBJ2-1; no firm D call. This CDR3 contains 14 residues. Between the trimmed V and J ends, which lost 2 bases and 0 bases, there was a span of 5 bases. Per germline, CDR1 KGHPV and CDR2 FQNQEV (reference sequence). The CDR3 sequence: CASSLGVNYAEQFF. CDR3 DNA (partial): TGTGCCAGCAGTCTGGGGGTTAACTATGCTGAGCAGTTC. Based on the CDR3 plus reference TRBV26 and TRBJ2-1, the full variable domain is NSKVIQTPRYLVKGQGQKAKMRCIPEKGHPVVFWYQQNKNNEFKFLINFQNQEVLQQIDMTEKRFSAECPSNSPCSLEIQSSEAGDSALYLCASSLGVNYAEQFFGPGTRLTVL.

This clone was recorded a few times. Gene names refer to mouse genes. Read data end 1 residue before the CDR3 end; the end is taken from the germline J gene. This chain uses TRBV26 with TRBJ1-6; no definite D call. TRBJ1-6 is noted as an ORF with a role that remains uncertain. V was clipped by 6 bases and J by 0 bases, with 6 bases between them. Germline V gene lookup returns CDR1 KGHPV and CDR2 FQNQEV (reference sequence). The length of the CDR3 is 14 residues. CDR3 protein: CASRTHSYNSPLYF. The CDR3 bases that were read are TGTGCCAGCAGGACACATTCCTATAATTCGCCCCTCTAC.

To note about this clone: Genes and germline are mouse. The read ends 1 residue early relative to the CDR3; the germline J gene fills the gap. This chain uses TRBV13-2 with TRBJ1-4, with TRBD1 as a possible D gene (5 bases). Per the germline V gene, CDR1 is NNHNN and CDR2 is SYGAGS (reference sequence). This CDR3 contains 15 residues. V lost 0 bases and J 3 bases, leaving 9 bases between the germline ends. CDR3 bases read: TGTGCCAGCGGTGATGCACAACAGGCCAACGAAAGATTATTT. Translating gives CASGDAQQANERLF. The CDR3 in full is CASGDAQQANERLFF.

This clone occurred a few times. The gene symbols are mouse symbols. The CDR3 end falls 1 residue outside the read, so it is completed with the germline J gene. The chain couples TRBV12-1 to TRBJ2-2; 7 nucleotides align to TRBD1. The CDR3 is made up of 15 amino acids. The ends lost 4 bases at V and 0 bases at J; junction bases unmatched: 4. Per germline, CDR1 SGHSN and CDR2 HYEKVE. The CDR3 region is CASSRDSTNTGQLYF. CDR3 bases read: TGTGCCAGCTCAAGGGACAGTACAAACACCGGGCAGCTCTAC.

As regards this clone: Here the gene names and germline are mouse. Read data end 1 residue before the CDR3 end; the end is taken from the germline J gene. The rearrangement joins TRBV12-2 to TRBJ2-7; 10 bases agree with TRBD1. The CDR3 runs 13 residues. The trim removed 4 bases at V and 7 bases at J, leaving 6 bases unmatched. The germline gives CDR1 SGHLS, CDR2 HYDKME. The CDR3 protein is CASSRQGAGEQYF. Partial CDR3 DNA: TGTGCCAGCTCACGACAGGGGGCAGGCGAACAGTAC. Based on the CDR3 plus reference TRBV12-2 and TRBJ2-7, the full variable domain is NSGVVQSPRYIIKGKGERSILKCIPISGHLSVAWYQQTQGQELKFFIQHYDKMERDKGNLPSRFSVQQFDDYHSEMNMSALELEDSAVYFCASSRQGAGEQYFGPGTRLTVL.

This clone has only a few counts. Gene names refer to mouse genes. The missing CDR3 end, 1 residue past where the read stops, is filled in from the germline J gene. This chain joins TRBV15 and TRBJ2-7; perhaps TRBD2 as D (7 bases). The CDR3 contains 14 residues. Per germline, CDR1 SGHND and CDR2 FRSKSL. Trimming stripped 1 base from V and 4 bases from J, with 11 bases between. CDR3 DNA, as far as it was read: TGTGCCAGCAGTTTAGAGGGGGGGGTTTATGAACAGTAC. It is translated as CASSLEGGVYEQY. In full, the CDR3 is CASSLEGGVYEQYF.

About this clone itself: Each gene name is a mouse one. From the germline J gene comes the end of the CDR3, since the read stops 1 residue before it. V and J are TRBV29 and TRBJ2-5; 8 bases agree with TRBD2. The CDR3 has 14 amino acids. CDR1 and CDR2 (germline): MSHET, SYDVDS. The V and J ends lost 2 bases and 5 bases, in that order; junction bases with no gene match: 3. The CDR3 spells CASSLSWGVDTQYF. CDR3 DNA (partial): TGTGCTAGCAGTTTAAGCTGGGGGGTAGACACCCAGTAC.

About this clone: Mouse germline and gene names are used. The read halts 1 residue ahead of the CDR3 end, with the missing end drawn from the germline J gene. The chain recombines TRBV26 with TRBJ2-5; D uncertain. The V and J ends lost 2 bases and 8 bases respectively, with 14 bases between them. CDR1 and CDR2 (germline): KGHPV, FQNQEV (reference sequence). The length of the CDR3 is 14 residues. CDR3 DNA (partial): TGTGCCAGCAGTCTGCCTGGTGCCCGACGCACCCAGTAC. Protein product: CASSLPGARRTQY. The whole CDR3 protein is CASSLPGARRTQYF.

Remarks on this clone: Each gene name is a mouse one. Read data end 1 residue before the CDR3 end; the end is taken from the germline J gene. V gene TRBV3 combines with J gene TRBJ2-2; D call uncertain. V was cut by 2 bases and J by 4 bases, with 2 bases left in between. This CDR3 spans 12 amino acids. From germline, CDR1 is SNHLY and CDR2 FYNGKV (reference sequence). CDR3 DNA (partial): TGTGCCAGCAGCTTATCCACCGGGCAGCTCTAC. Protein: CASSLSTGQLY. The whole CDR3 sequence is CASSLSTGQLYF.

On this clone itself: Mouse names are used for the genes. The read ends 1 residue before the CDR3 terminus; that terminus is restored from the germline J gene. V gene TRBV26 combines with J gene TRBJ1-1; TRBD1 matches 7 bases. Germline V gene data show CDR1 as KGHPV and CDR2 as FQNQEV (reference sequence). J lost 4 bases, V lost 0 bases, and 2 bases had no gene match. The CDR3 runs 14 residues. CDR3 bases read: TGTGCCAGCAGTCTGTCAGGGGGCAGCACAGAAGTCTTC. It encodes CASSLSGGSTEVF. The whole CDR3 protein is CASSLSGGSTEVFF.

This clone has more than one count but fewer than ten. Here the gene names and germline are mouse. The sequenced fragment ends 1 residue before the CDR3 boundary, so the rest is inferred from the germline J gene. The chain has TRBV26 and TRBJ2-3; perhaps TRBD2 as D (6 bases). With 2 bases removed from V and 0 bases from J, the gap between germline ends came to 12 bases. In germline, CDR1 is KGHPV, CDR2 FQNQEV (reference sequence). This CDR3 is 16 amino acids long. CDR3 DNA, as far as it was read: TGTGCCAGCAGTCTGAGGCTGGGGACTAGTGCAGAAACGCTGTAT. It codes for CASSLRLGTSAETLY. The whole CDR3 sequence reads CASSLRLGTSAETLYF.